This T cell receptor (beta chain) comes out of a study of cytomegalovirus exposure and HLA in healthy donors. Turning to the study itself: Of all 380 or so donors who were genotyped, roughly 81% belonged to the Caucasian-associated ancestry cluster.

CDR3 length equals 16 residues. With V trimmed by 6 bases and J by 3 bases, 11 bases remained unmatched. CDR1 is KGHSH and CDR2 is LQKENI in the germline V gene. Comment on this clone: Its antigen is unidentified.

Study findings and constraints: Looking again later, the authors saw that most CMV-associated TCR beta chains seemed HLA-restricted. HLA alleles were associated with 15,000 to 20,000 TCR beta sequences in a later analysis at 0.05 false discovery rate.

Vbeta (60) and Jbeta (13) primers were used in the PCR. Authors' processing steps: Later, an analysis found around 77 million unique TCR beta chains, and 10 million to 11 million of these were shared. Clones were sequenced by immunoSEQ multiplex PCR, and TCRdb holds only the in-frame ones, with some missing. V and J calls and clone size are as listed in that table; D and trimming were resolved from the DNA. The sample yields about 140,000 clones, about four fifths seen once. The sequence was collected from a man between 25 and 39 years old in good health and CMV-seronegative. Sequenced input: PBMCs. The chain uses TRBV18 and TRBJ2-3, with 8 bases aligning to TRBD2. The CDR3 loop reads CASSRPGTRRTDTQYF. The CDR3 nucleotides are TGTGCCAGCTCCCGGCCCGGGACTAGGCGTACAGATACGCAGTATTTT. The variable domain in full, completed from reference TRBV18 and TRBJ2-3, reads NAGVMQNPRHLVRRRGQEARLRCSPMKGHSHVYWYRQLPEEGLKFMVYLQKENIIDESGMPKERFSAEFPKEGPSILRIQQVVRGDSAAYFCASSRPGTRRTDTQYFGPGTRLTVL.